Listed below are T cell receptor beta chains from one sample, sequenced in a study of T cells in Graves' hyperthyroidism and ophthalmopathy. TCRdb processed the multiplex PCR reads anew with MiXCR; each CDR3 protein has one entry. Among fewer than 450,000 distinct CDR3 sequences listed, 17% were seen once. Specimen: blood. Source of these receptors: a woman aged 25-40 years with Graves' hyperthyroidism that later progressed to Graves' ophthalmopathy. Each CDR3 is given without its conserved first and last residue. Each record gives: CDR3 length, J gene, V gene, CDR3 protein.

13 | TRBJ2-3 | TRBV6-1 | ASSEEIVVTDTQY
15 | TRBJ1-1 | TRBV4-2 | ASSQGPGQLMNTEAF
13 | TRBJ2-2 | TRBV11-2 | ASSFSVTNTGELF
12 | TRBJ2-7 | TRBV6-2/TRBV6-3 | ASRGTSGTYEQY
11 | TRBJ2-7 | TRBV7-2 | ASSLRLEYEQY
11 | TRBJ2-3 | TRBV9 | ASSVEGTDTQY
12 | TRBJ1-1 | TRBV11-2 | ASSAVEPNTEAF
12 | TRBJ1-1 | TRBV7-8 | ASSLDRLVGEAF
16 | TRBJ2-1 | TRBV7-2 | ASSLDHSWSGSYNEQF
12 | TRBJ2-7 | TRBV2 | ASRDGTNSYEQY
13 | TRBJ2-7 | TRBV27 | ASSRGTSGTYEQY
16 | TRBJ2-5 | TRBV11-2 | ASSLDLAGGPIRETQY
15 | TRBJ1-5 | TRBV19 | ASSISHKGTAFRPQH
11 | TRBJ2-7 | TRBV27 | ASVGDRPYEQY
13 | TRBJ1-2 | TRBV6-1 | ASNKDRGFMNGYT
16 | TRBJ2-1 | TRBV29-1 | SVEFAGGPLRSYNEQF
15 | TRBJ2-3 | TRBV28 | ASAGTSGRAVPDTQY
16 | TRBJ2-7 | TRBV4-1 | ASSHLGGLVVTTTEQY
15 | TRBJ1-6 | TRBV30 | AWNRDRTPPGNSPLH
10 | TRBJ2-7 | TRBV11-2 | ASSETRNEQY
10 | TRBJ2-7 | TRBV29-1 | SVEVGGYEQY
11 | TRBJ2-1 | TRBV18 | ASSPGLSHEQF
15 | TRBJ2-2 | TRBV6-1 | ASSFPRGAGVTGELF
9 | TRBJ1-2 | TRBV2 | ASKGGRGYT
12 | TRBJ1-5 | TRBV2 | ASSLNGHRQPQH
13 | TRBJ2-7 | TRBV19 | ASSLLSGAPYEQY
12 | TRBJ2-1 | TRBV11-2 | ASSLERTNIKQF
14 | TRBJ1-6 | TRBV5-1 | ASSLRDRVYNSPLH
15 | TRBJ2-2 | TRBV2 | ASSTPRTSENTGELF
13 | TRBJ2-7 | TRBV20-1 | SARSRGFSSYEQY
15 | TRBJ2-2 | TRBV28 | ASSTSRINSNTGELF
13 | TRBJ2-1 | TRBV29-1 | SVEGGQDYNNEQF
11 | TRBJ2-1 | TRBV5-6 | ASSLMEGWEQF
14 | TRBJ2-7 | TRBV10-2 | ASSDGTALSPYEQY
14 | TRBJ2-2 | TRBV4-1 | ASSQDGGRITGELF
15 | TRBJ1-5 | TRBV4-1 | ASSQDNSRSSNQPQH
13 | TRBJ1-3 | TRBV18 | ASSPQQGTPNTIY
13 | TRBJ2-5 | TRBV6-5 | ASSYEKGFGETQY
12 | TRBJ1-2 | TRBV20-1 | SATRDRVNYGYT
16 | TRBJ2-2 | TRBV18 | ASSPRSMGGPNTGELF
12 | TRBJ1-6 | TRBV12-3/TRBV12-4 | ASRIGGANSPLH
14 | TRBJ1-1 | TRBV28 | ASSHSDFFMNTEAF